Listed here are 15 T cell receptor beta chains from one sample, sequenced in a study of beta chain features in type 1 diabetes. Study-level findings and limits: In every one of the four CD4+ subsets, TCRB CDR3s were moderately but significantly shorter in Type 1 diabetes patients.

These receptors lack a known antigen. The authors reverse transcribed all of the isolated RNA, so sequencing captured expressed TCRB transcripts. Some clones are missing from TCRdb's copy, which holds only in-frame ones; the method was immunoSEQ multiplex PCR. Altogether around 650,000 clones are present, around an eighth being singletons, with the ten largest covering 0.095% to 0.15%. The sequenced sample consisted of naive CD4+ T cells from blood. The receptors originated from a young man with type 1 diabetes.

The rearrangement joins TRBV10-3 to TRBJ1-2, with 9 bases lining up with TRBD1. Germline assignment: CDR1 ENHRY and CDR2 SYGVKD. The CDR3 has 16 residues. The V and J ends lost 7 bases and 2 bases, in that order; junction bases with no gene match: 11. CDR3 residues: CAINPGTGFGNYGYTF. CDR3 nucleotide sequence: TGTGCCATCAACCCCGGGACAGGGTTTGGAAACTATGGCTACACCTTC.

V is TRBV29-1 and J is TRBJ1-2, with 9 bases fitting TRBD1. There are 13 residues in the CDR3. From germline, CDR1 is SQVTM and CDR2 ANQGSEA. Trimming at V came to 7 bases and at J to 6 bases, leaving 9 bases not matched to a gene. The CDR3 nucleotides read TGCAGCGCCTCGGTAGGGACAGGGAATGGCTACACCTTC. The encoded protein is CSASVGTGNGYTF. Complete variable domain (other parts from reference TRBV29-1 and TRBJ1-2): SAVISQKPSRDICQRGTSLTIQCQVDSQVTMMFWYRQQPGQSLTLIATANQGSEATYESGFVIDKFPISRPNLTFSTLTVSNMSPEDSSIYLCSASVGTGNGYTFGSGTRLTVV.

This clone was seen more than once but under ten times. The J gene is TRBJ2-3, the V gene TRBV27; a weak D match, TRBD2 (6 bases). CDR1 and CDR2 (germline): MNHEY, SMNVEV (reference sequence). The CDR3 is 14 residues long. V shed 6 bases and J shed 2 bases, with 12 bases lying between them. The CDR3 DNA reads TGTGCCAGCAGATGGACGGGAGTCACAGATACGCAGTATTTT. It encodes CASRWTGVTDTQYF.

This clone was detected only a few times. The chain links TRBV7-9 to TRBJ1-5; unclear D gene. V lost 1 base, J lost 7 bases, and 5 bases lay in between. The CDR3 has 12 amino acids. Germline CDR1 is SEHNR and CDR2 is FQNEAQ (reference sequence). The CDR3 sequence: CASSLDRQPQHF. The CDR3 DNA is TGTGCCAGCAGCTTAGACCGGCAGCCCCAGCATTTT.

The chain carries TRBV6-6 and TRBJ1-5, with a tentative D call TRBD1 (5 bases). Germline V gene data show CDR1 as MNHNY and CDR2 as SVGAGI (reference sequence). V lost 4 bases, J lost 10 bases, and 8 bases lay in between. The CDR3 contains 11 residues. This chain's CDR3 is CASSSGPPQHF. In DNA form, the CDR3 reads TGTGCCAGCAGTTCGGGACCTCCCCAGCATTTT.

This sequence joins TRBV29-1 and TRBJ2-1; 7 positions match TRBD1. V shed 8 bases, J shed 4 bases, and the junction held 8 bases outside the gene matches. The CDR3 runs 13 residues. Germline CDR1 and CDR2: SQVTM and ANQGSEA. The CDR3 DNA reads as TGCAGCCCCGACCACAGGGGATACAATGAGCAGTTCTTC. Amino acid sequence: CSPDHRGYNEQFF.

A few counts support this clone. The chain joins TRBV5-1 to TRBJ2-2, with no clear D. The CDR3 has 13 residues. V was cut by 2 bases and J by 3 bases, with 5 bases left in between. The germline V gene encodes CDR1 SGHRS and CDR2 YFSETQ. The CDR3: CASSFRDTGELFF. The CDR3 nucleotides read TGCGCCAGCAGCTTTCGGGACACCGGGGAGCTGTTTTTT.

The chain recombines TRBV27 with TRBJ2-7; a possible D gene is TRBD1 (7 bases). Trimming removed 2 bases from V and 2 bases from J, with 13 bases in between. Per the germline V gene, CDR1 is MNHEY and CDR2 is SMNVEV (reference sequence). This CDR3 region has 15 residues. Here the CDR3 DNA reads TGTGCCAGCAGTTTAGGGCGGGACAGTACCTACGAGCAGTACTTC. This translates into CASSLGRDSTYEQYF.

The genes are TRBV28 and TRBJ2-3; D is unresolved. The CDR3 sequence is 13 residues long. Germline values: CDR1 MDHEN, CDR2 SYDVKM. The V and J ends lost 7 bases and 5 bases respectively, with 13 bases between them. The CDR3 DNA reads TGTGCCAGCAAGGCCCCACCAGAAGATACGCAGTATTTT. Protein: CASKAPPEDTQYF.

The chain's CDR3 is CASSIRQVSGEGAPLHF. CDR3 DNA: TGTGCCAGCTCAATACGACAGGTCTCCGGCGAAGGGGCACCCCTCCACTTT. The rearrangement uses TRBV18 and TRBJ1-6; maybe TRBD1 (6 bases). Per the germline V gene, CDR1 is KGHSH and CDR2 is LQKENI. This CDR3 region has 17 residues. V gave up 5 bases and J gave up 11 bases, with 25 bases separating them.

This clone was observed a few times. This chain connects TRBV2 to TRBJ2-1; 12 bases agree with TRBD2. V lost 5 bases to trimming and J lost 5 bases; unmatched junction nucleotides: 4. Germline CDR1 is SNHLY and CDR2 is FYNNEI. CDR3 length: 15 residues. The CDR3 DNA is TGTGCCAGCAGTACCCTAGCGGGGGGGAACAATGAGCAGTTCTTC. This sequence encodes CASSTLAGGNNEQFF. The full variable domain, with the rest looked up from reference TRBV2 and TRBJ2-1, is EPEVTQTPSHQVTQMGQEVILRCVPISNHLYFYWYRQILGQKVEFLVSFYNNEISEKSEIFDDQFSVERPDGSNFTLKIRSTKLEDSAMYFCASSTLAGGNNEQFFGPGTRLTVL.

The J gene is TRBJ2-3, the V gene TRBV10-1; TRBD2 agrees at 10 bases. V was pared by 0 bases and J by 1 base, with 7 bases of the junction left unmatched. Germline lookup yields CDR1 WNHNN and CDR2 SYGVQD (reference sequence). CDR3 length: 18 amino acids. The CDR3 region has the DNA TGCGCCAGCAGTGAGTCAGTCCTTACTAGCGGGGGCACAGATACGCAGTATTTT. It encodes CASSESVLTSGGTDTQYF.

This clone was detected a few times. The chain has TRBV5-4 and TRBJ1-1, with D perhaps matching TRBD1 (6 bases). V was trimmed by 3 bases and J by 6 bases, leaving 18 bases between them. The CDR3 has 15 amino acids. Looked up from germline, CDR1 is SGHNT and CDR2 is YYREEE (reference sequence). CDR3 in amino acids: CASSYGGQGTAEAFF. CDR3 in DNA: TGTGCCAGCAGCTACGGGGGACAAGGAACCGCTGAAGCTTTCTTT. Filled out from reference TRBV5-4 and TRBJ1-1, the complete variable domain reads ETGVTQSPTHLIKTRGQQVTLRCSSQSGHNTVSWYQQALGQGPQFIFQYYREEENGRGNFPPRFSGLQFPNYSSELNVNALELDDSALYLCASSYGGQGTAEAFFGQGTRLTVV.

J is TRBJ1-1 and V is TRBV10-3, with D unresolved. The germline V gene encodes CDR1 ENHRY and CDR2 SYGVKD. Trimming took off 6 bases at V and 0 bases at J, with 20 bases between the two ends. CDR3 length: 17 residues. CDR3 DNA: TGTGCCATCAGAAAACAAGGACGGCTCGACATGAACACTGAAGCTTTCTTT. It is translated as CAIRKQGRLDMNTEAFF.

Comments on this clone: Other nucleotide sequences from this sample produce the same CDR3. This sequence joins TRBV30 and TRBJ2-2; 10 bases fit TRBD2. CDR1 GTSNPN and CDR2 SVGIG come from the germline V gene (reference sequence). The V and J ends lost 5 bases and 1 base, in that order; junction bases with no gene match: 1. CDR3 length: 14 amino acids. For the CDR3, the DNA is TGTGCCTGGCGGACTAGCGGGAACACCGGGGAGCTGTTTTTT. It is translated as CAWRTSGNTGELFF.